This entry lists 30 T cell receptor beta chains sequenced from one sample in a study of blood T cell repertoires in COVID-19. Produced via immunoSEQ multiplex PCR; TCRdb's table is partial and in-frame only. The sample has about 380,000 clones; more than 75% are singletons. Sequencing was done on a sample of PBMCs or T cells enriched from blood (not recorded which). These receptors were taken from a man aged 30 to 39 who had recovered from COVID-19.

The chain employs TRBV12-3 or TRBV12-4 and TRBJ1-3, with D perhaps TRBD1 (6 bases). Trimming cost V 7 bases and J 4 bases, with 11 bases left between them. The CDR3 spans 13 residues. The DNA for the CDR3 is TGTGCCAGCACCCCCGGACAGGGAAACACCATATATTTT. Translated: CASTPGQGNTIYF.

Note on this clone: Other DNA sequences from this sample encode an identical CDR3 as well. The chain employs TRBV7-9 and TRBJ1-1; D ambiguous. V was pared by 5 bases and J by 1 base, with 8 bases between. The germline V gene encodes CDR1 SEHNR and CDR2 FQNEAQ (reference sequence). The CDR3 loop spans 13 amino acids. The CDR3 loop is CASSAPGNTEAFF. CDR3 bases: TGTGCCAGCAGCGCGCCGGGGAACACTGAAGCTTTCTTT.

This rearrangement joins TRBV4-3 to TRBJ1-6; 9 nucleotides align to TRBD1. The CDR3 loop spans 15 amino acids. The germline gives CDR1 LGHNA, CDR2 YSLEER. V shed 0 bases and J 9 bases; nucleotides not matched to a gene: 3. CDR3 in DNA: TGCGCCAGCAGCCAAGAGGGACAGGGATTTTCACCCCTCCACTTT. Translation: CASSQEGQGFSPLHF.

This clone has more than one count but fewer than ten. This chain connects TRBV7-6 to TRBJ2-5; 7 bases agree with TRBD1. V lost 4 bases and J lost 2; bases outside the gene matches: 1. Germline V gene lookup returns CDR1 SGHVS and CDR2 FNYEAQ. This CDR3 comprises 13 residues. For the CDR3, the DNA is TGTGCCAGCAGCTCGGACAGGCAAGAGACCCAGTACTTC. Protein product: CASSSDRQETQYF.

The gene calls are TRBV5-4 and TRBJ2-1; D is perhaps TRBD2 (6 bases). V gave up 0 bases and J gave up 6 bases, with 10 bases separating them. CDR3 length equals 14 residues. Per the germline V gene, CDR1 is SGHNT and CDR2 is YYREEE (reference sequence). This CDR3 is CASSLAGVGNEQFF. DNA of the CDR3: TGTGCCAGCAGCTTGGCGGGGGTGGGCAATGAGCAGTTCTTC.

The rearrangement uses TRBV7-2 and TRBJ1-5; D is undetermined. CDR1 and CDR2 from the germline V gene are SGHTA and FQGNSA. The CDR3 has 14 amino acids. The V end was cut by 5 bases, the J end by 2 bases, with 10 bases between. DNA for the CDR3: TGTGCCAGCAGCGTACGGGGAGGCAATCAGCCCCAGCATTTT. This sequence encodes CASSVRGGNQPQHF. Full variable domain (missing parts from reference TRBV7-2 and TRBJ1-5): GAGVSQSPSNKVTEKGKDVELRCDPISGHTALYWYRQSLGQGLEFLIYFQGNSAPDKSGLPSDRFSAERTGGSVSTLTIQRTQQEDSAVYLCASSVRGGNQPQHFGDGTRLSIL.

The chain combines TRBV6-5 with TRBJ2-1, with TRBD1 matching 7 bases. The CDR3 is 15 residues long. Germline CDR1 reads MNHEY; CDR2 reads SVGAGI. V shed 5 bases, J shed 6 bases, and the junction held 10 bases outside the gene matches. For the CDR3, the DNA is TGTGCCAGCAGTCCGACCAGACAGGGTACCAATGAGCAGTTCTTC. Protein sequence: CASSPTRQGTNEQFF.

The chain couples TRBV19 to TRBJ2-1; D may be TRBD1 (5 bases). The germline V gene has CDR1 LNHDA and CDR2 SQIVND (reference sequence). The ends were cut back, 9 bases at V and 5 bases at J, with 20 bases in the middle. The CDR3 consists of 15 residues. The CDR3 bases are TGTGCCAGCCTACCCAGGGTCAACGGCAACAATGAGCAGTTCTTC. Translation gives CASLPRVNGNNEQFF.

The rearrangement joins TRBV10-3 to TRBJ2-3; 9 positions match TRBD1. Per the germline V gene, CDR1 is ENHRY and CDR2 is SYGVKD. The CDR3 contains 14 residues. The V segment lost 5 bases and the J segment 3 bases; nucleotides outside the gene matches: 3. The CDR3 DNA sequence: TGTGCCATCAGTAGGGACAGGGAGACAGATACGCAGTATTTT. Its translation: CAISRDRETDTQYF.

For the CDR3, the DNA is TGTGCCAGCAGTTACTCGAGCGGTCTCAGGTGGTCACCCCTCCACTTT. Amino acids: CASSYSSGLRWSPLHF. The chain is built from TRBV6-5 and TRBJ1-6, with D uncertain. The CDR3 totals 16 residues. Germline lookup yields CDR1 MNHEY and CDR2 SVGAGI. V was cut by 0 bases and J by 10 bases, with 16 bases left in between.

This chain uses TRBV11-2 with TRBJ2-7; D is possibly TRBD2 (5 bases). V was pared by 5 bases and J by 2 bases, with 13 bases between. The CDR3 extends over 14 amino acids. The V gene's germline CDR1 is SGHAT and CDR2 FQNNGV. The CDR3 DNA sequence: TGTGCCAGCAGCCCCGGTCCGGGAACCTACGAGCAGTACTTC. Protein: CASSPGPGTYEQYF. Full variable domain (outside the CDR3, taken from reference TRBV11-2 and TRBJ2-7): EAGVAQSPRYKIIEKRQSVAFWCNPISGHATLYWYQQILGQGPKLLIQFQNNGVVDDSQLPKDRFSAERLKGVDSTLKIQPAKLEDSAVYLCASSPGPGTYEQYFGPGTRLTVT.

The rearrangement uses TRBV9 and TRBJ2-1; 11 bases are a match to TRBD2. V lost 4 bases and J lost 4; bases outside the gene matches: 7. Looked up from germline, CDR1 is SGDLS and CDR2 is YYNGEE. The length of the CDR3 is 16 residues. CDR3 coding DNA: TGTGCCAGCAGCCCCAGACTAGCGGGGTTATACAATGAGCAGTTCTTC. Translating gives CASSPRLAGLYNEQFF.

This chain uses TRBV9 with TRBJ1-2, with D possibly being TRBD1 (5 bases). The V end was cut by 3 bases, the J end by 2 bases, with 8 bases between. The CDR3 loop spans 13 amino acids. Germline CDR1 and CDR2: SGDLS and YYNGEE. CDR3 DNA sequence: TGTGCCAGCAGCGCAGGGCGCAACTATGGCTACACCTTC. It codes for CASSAGRNYGYTF.

The chain has TRBV2 and TRBJ1-5, with D perhaps TRBD1 (6 bases). This CDR3 is built from 14 residues. V was cut by 6 bases and J by 6 bases, with 15 bases left in between. CDR1 is SNHLY and CDR2 is FYNNEI in the germline V gene. CDR3 residues: CASSLTGSSQPQHF. The DNA for the CDR3 is TGTGCCAGCAGCCTAACAGGGTCAAGTCAGCCCCAGCATTTT.

The chain employs TRBV5-6 and TRBJ2-7, with 9 nucleotides matching TRBD1. Looked up from germline, CDR1 is SGHDT and CDR2 is YYEEEE. The CDR3 consists of 16 residues. V lost 1 base to trimming and J lost 4 bases; unmatched junction nucleotides: 9. The CDR3: CASSLYFGQGKYEQYF. In DNA form, the CDR3 reads TGTGCCAGCAGCTTGTATTTTGGACAGGGGAAATACGAGCAGTACTTC.

This clone was seen a few times. The chain employs TRBV7-2 and TRBJ1-2, with 9 positions matching TRBD1. Germline assignment: CDR1 SGHTA and CDR2 FQGNSA. The CDR3 consists of 14 residues. V shed 6 bases, J shed 6 bases, and the junction held 8 bases outside the gene matches. The CDR3 sequence: CASSLDRGGNGYTF. CDR3 DNA sequence: TGTGCCAGCAGTCTGGACAGGGGAGGGAATGGCTACACCTTC. Full variable domain (missing parts from reference TRBV7-2 and TRBJ1-2): GAGVSQSPSNKVTEKGKDVELRCDPISGHTALYWYRQSLGQGLEFLIYFQGNSAPDKSGLPSDRFSAERTGGSVSTLTIQRTQQEDSAVYLCASSLDRGGNGYTFGSGTRLTVV.

The chain links TRBV7-2 to TRBJ1-5; weak D call: TRBD1 (5 bases). The V gene's germline CDR1 is SGHTA and CDR2 FQGNSA. V was pared by 4 bases and J by 6 bases, with 16 bases between. CDR3 length: 15 amino acids. The CDR3 region has the DNA TGTGCCAGCAGCTCGCCAGGCGGGGGGACTCAGCCCCAGCATTTT. Translated: CASSSPGGGTQPQHF.

The rearrangement uses TRBV10-3 and TRBJ1-6; the D gene is possibly TRBD1 (6 bases). The CDR3 sequence is 15 residues long. CDR1 is ENHRY and CDR2 is SYGVKD in the germline V gene. Trimming pared 3 bases from V and 10 bases from J, leaving 16 bases between. The CDR3 bases are TGTGCCATCAGTGAAATGGCAGGGGAGGGCTCACCCCTCCACTTT. Protein sequence: CAISEMAGEGSPLHF.

DNA of the CDR3: TGCGCCAGCAGCTACCGGACTTTCCAGAGCTCCTACAATGAGCAGTTCTTC. It is translated as CASSYRTFQSSYNEQFF. The chain recombines TRBV4-1 with TRBJ2-1; TRBD2 is a possible D gene (5 bases). Germline lookup yields CDR1 MGHRA and CDR2 YSYEKL. Deletions cut 5 bases from V and 0 bases from J, with 17 bases between. The CDR3 totals 17 residues.

The chain is built from TRBV30 and TRBJ2-6; D perhaps matches TRBD1 (6 bases). CDR1 and CDR2 (germline): GTSNPN, SVGIG (reference sequence). This CDR3 has 16 amino acids. The ends were cut back, 4 bases at V and 0 bases at J, with 13 bases in the middle. CDR3 in amino acids: CAWNKGVLSGANVLTF. The CDR3 nucleotides read TGTGCCTGGAATAAGGGGGTCCTCTCTGGGGCCAACGTCCTGACTTTC.

This clone was picked up one time. The rearrangement links TRBV7-3 to TRBJ2-3, with D possibly being TRBD1 (5 bases). The germline V and J ends were trimmed by 4 bases and 6 bases, with 14 bases remaining between them. The length of the CDR3 is 14 residues. Germline lookup yields CDR1 SGHTA and CDR2 FQGTGA. CDR3 bases: TGTGCCAGCAGCTCAGGGATCGGTTTGGATACGCAGTATTTT. As protein: CASSSGIGLDTQYF.

CDR3 sequence: CASSARTGSNTEAFF. DNA of the CDR3: TGTGCCAGCAGCGCCCGAACAGGGTCCAACACTGAAGCTTTCTTT. This chain uses TRBV7-2 with TRBJ1-1, with D possibly TRBD1 on 6 matching bases. The CDR3 spans 15 residues. Per the germline V gene, CDR1 is SGHTA and CDR2 is FQGNSA. V lost 5 bases, J lost 2 bases, and 15 bases lay in between.

The chain has TRBV10-2 and TRBJ2-2; D not certain. Germline V CDR1 and CDR2: WSHSY, SAAADI. The CDR3 covers 11 residues. Trimming stripped 4 bases from V and 6 bases from J, with 3 bases between. The CDR3 bases are TGCGCCAGCAGTGGAGCCGGGGAGCTGTTTTTT. It is translated as CASSGAGELFF.

The chain combines TRBV2 with TRBJ2-7; 7 nucleotides agree with TRBD1. The CDR3 spans 14 residues. CDR1 SNHLY and CDR2 FYNNEI come from the germline V gene. V dropped 6 bases and J dropped 2; count of bases not matched to a gene: 7. The CDR3, as DNA: TGTGCCAGCAGCGAGGGGGCCATTCCCTACGAGCAGTACTTC. It is translated as CASSEGAIPYEQYF.

This chain joins TRBV9 and TRBJ1-1; D uncertain. The length of the CDR3 is 13 residues. The V end was cut by 0 bases, the J end by 4 bases, with 7 bases between. CDR1 is SGDLS, CDR2 YYNGEE, per germline. This CDR3 reads CASSVAGATEAFF. The CDR3 coding sequence is TGTGCCAGCAGCGTAGCGGGAGCCACTGAAGCTTTCTTT.

J is TRBJ1-2 and V is TRBV4-1; possible D gene TRBD1, 5 bases. V lost 5 bases, J lost 7 bases, and 14 bases lay in between. Germline values: CDR1 MGHRA, CDR2 YSYEKL. This CDR3 contains 13 residues. The CDR3 region is CASSVQGSTGYTF. CDR3 DNA: TGCGCCAGCAGCGTTCAGGGCTCTACTGGCTACACCTTC.

The chain uses TRBV5-6 and TRBJ2-5; 7 bases map to TRBD2. V lost 4 bases and J lost 2; bases outside the gene matches: 8. The CDR3 runs to 15 residues. CDR1 is SGHDT, CDR2 YYEEEE, per germline. The CDR3 coding sequence is TGTGCCAGCAGCGCAGGACTAGTGGGACAAGAGACCCAGTACTTC. It codes for CASSAGLVGQETQYF.

The rearrangement links TRBV4-1 to TRBJ1-1, with 9 positions matching TRBD1. This CDR3 has 14 residues. The J segment lost 9 bases and the V segment lost 4 bases, leaving 9 bases of the junction unmatched. Germline values: CDR1 MGHRA, CDR2 YSYEKL. Written as DNA, the CDR3 is TGCGCCAGCAGCCTTACAGGGGGCGGTCAGCAAGCTTTCTTT. The encoded protein is CASSLTGGGQQAFF.

The V gene is TRBV30, the J gene TRBJ1-3; no clear D gene. V was trimmed by 4 bases and J by 3 bases, leaving 7 bases between them. This CDR3 comprises 12 residues. The V gene's germline CDR1 is GTSNPN and CDR2 SVGIG (reference sequence). The CDR3 region has the DNA TGTGCCTGGAAATCTATTGGAAACACCATATATTTT. This encodes CAWKSIGNTIYF.

The V call is TRBV4-1, the J call TRBJ1-1; D possibly corresponds to TRBD1 (6 bases). The germline V gene has CDR1 MGHRA and CDR2 YSYEKL. Trimming took 4 bases from V and 6 from J, leaving 18 bases between them. The CDR3 spans 15 residues. The CDR3 loop reads CASSRLITGSPEAFF. The CDR3 DNA reads as TGCGCCAGCAGCCGCCTAATAACAGGGTCCCCTGAAGCTTTCTTT.